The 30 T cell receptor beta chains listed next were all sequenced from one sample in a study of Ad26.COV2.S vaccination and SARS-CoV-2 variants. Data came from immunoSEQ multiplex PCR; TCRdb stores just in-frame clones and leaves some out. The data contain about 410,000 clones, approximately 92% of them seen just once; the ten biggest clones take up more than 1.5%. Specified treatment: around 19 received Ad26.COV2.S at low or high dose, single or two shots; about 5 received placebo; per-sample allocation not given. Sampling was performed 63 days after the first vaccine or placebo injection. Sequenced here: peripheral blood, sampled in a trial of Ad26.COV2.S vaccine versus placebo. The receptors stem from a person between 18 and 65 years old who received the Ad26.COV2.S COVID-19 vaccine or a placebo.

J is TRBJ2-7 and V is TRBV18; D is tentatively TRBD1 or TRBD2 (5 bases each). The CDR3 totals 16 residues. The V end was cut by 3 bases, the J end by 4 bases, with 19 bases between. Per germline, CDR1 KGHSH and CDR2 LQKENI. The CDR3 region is CASSPDVLGELYEQYF. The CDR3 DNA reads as TGTGCCAGCTCACCCGACGTTTTGGGGGAACTATACGAGCAGTACTTC.

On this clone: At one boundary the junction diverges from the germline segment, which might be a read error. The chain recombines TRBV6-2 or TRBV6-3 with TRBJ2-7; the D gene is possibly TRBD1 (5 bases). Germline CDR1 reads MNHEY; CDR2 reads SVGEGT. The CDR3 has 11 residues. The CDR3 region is CASSYRGKLSF. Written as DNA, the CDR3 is TGTGCCAGCAGTTACAGGGGAAAACTGTCCTTC.

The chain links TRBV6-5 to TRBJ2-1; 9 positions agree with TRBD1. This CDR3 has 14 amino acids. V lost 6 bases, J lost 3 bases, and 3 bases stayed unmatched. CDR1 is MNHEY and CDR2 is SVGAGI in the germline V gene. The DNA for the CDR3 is TGTGCCAGCAGGGGGACAGGGCGCTACAATGAGCAGTTCTTC. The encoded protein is CASRGTGRYNEQFF.

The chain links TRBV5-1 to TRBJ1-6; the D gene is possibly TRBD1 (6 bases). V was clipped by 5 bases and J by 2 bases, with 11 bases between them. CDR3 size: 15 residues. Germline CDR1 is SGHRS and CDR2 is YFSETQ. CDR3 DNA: TGCGCCAGCAGGCGGGAGGGGGCCTATAATTCACCCCTCCACTTT. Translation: CASRREGAYNSPLHF.

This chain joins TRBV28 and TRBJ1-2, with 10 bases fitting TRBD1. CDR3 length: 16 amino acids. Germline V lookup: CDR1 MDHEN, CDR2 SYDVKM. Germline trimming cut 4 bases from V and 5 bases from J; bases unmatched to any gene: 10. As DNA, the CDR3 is TGTGCCAGCAGTTCCTACCCCTGGACAGGGGGGTATGGCTACACCTTC. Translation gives CASSSYPWTGGYGYTF.

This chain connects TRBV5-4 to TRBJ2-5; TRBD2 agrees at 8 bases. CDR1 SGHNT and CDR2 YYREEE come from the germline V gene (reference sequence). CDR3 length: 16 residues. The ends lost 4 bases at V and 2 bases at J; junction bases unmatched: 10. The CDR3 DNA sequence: TGTGCCAGCAGCCCACGGGGGGGCCTCCCTCAAGAGACCCAGTACTTC. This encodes CASSPRGGLPQETQYF.

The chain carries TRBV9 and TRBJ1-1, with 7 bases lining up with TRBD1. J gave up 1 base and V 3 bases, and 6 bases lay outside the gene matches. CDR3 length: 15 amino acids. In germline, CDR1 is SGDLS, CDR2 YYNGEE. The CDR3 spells CASSAPGQKNTEAFF. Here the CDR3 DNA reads TGTGCCAGCAGCGCGCCGGGACAGAAGAACACTGAAGCTTTCTTT.

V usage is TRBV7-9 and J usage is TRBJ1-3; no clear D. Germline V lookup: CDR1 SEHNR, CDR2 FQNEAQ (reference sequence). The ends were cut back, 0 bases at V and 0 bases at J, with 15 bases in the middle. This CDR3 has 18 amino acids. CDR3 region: CASSLAGLSGFSGNTIYF. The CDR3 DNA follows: TGTGCCAGCAGCTTAGCCGGGCTGAGCGGCTTCTCTGGAAACACCATATATTTT. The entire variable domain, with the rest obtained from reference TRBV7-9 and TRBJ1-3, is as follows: DTGVSQNPRHKITKRGQNVTFRCDPISEHNRLYWYRQTLGQGPEFLTYFQNEAQLEKSRLLSDRFSAERPKGSFSTLEIQRTEQGDSAMYLCASSLAGLSGFSGNTIYFGEGSWLTVV.

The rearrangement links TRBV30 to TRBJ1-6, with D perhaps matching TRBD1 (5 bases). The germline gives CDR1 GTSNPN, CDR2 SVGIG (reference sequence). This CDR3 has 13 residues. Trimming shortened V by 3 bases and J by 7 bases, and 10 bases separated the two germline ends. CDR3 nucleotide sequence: TGTGCCTGGAGCAGACAGCCCAATTCACCCCTCCACTTT. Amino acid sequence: CAWSRQPNSPLHF.

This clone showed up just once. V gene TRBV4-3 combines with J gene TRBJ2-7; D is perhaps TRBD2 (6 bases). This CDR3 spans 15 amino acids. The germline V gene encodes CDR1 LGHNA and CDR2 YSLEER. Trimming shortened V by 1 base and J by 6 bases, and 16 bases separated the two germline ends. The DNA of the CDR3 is TGCGCCAGCAGCCAAGCCAGGACTACCCTTGCCGAGCAGTACTTC. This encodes CASSQARTTLAEQYF.

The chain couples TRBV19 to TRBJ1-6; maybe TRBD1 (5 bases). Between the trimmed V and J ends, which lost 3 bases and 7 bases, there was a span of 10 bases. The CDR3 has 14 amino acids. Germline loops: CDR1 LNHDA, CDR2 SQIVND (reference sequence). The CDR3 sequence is CASSIQGANSPLHF. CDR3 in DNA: TGTGCCAGTAGTATTCAGGGAGCGAATTCACCCCTCCACTTT.

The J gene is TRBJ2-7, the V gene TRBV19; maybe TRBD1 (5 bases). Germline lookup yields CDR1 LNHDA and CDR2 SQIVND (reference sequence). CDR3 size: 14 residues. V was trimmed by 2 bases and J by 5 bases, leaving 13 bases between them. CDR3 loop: CASSIMGQADEQYF. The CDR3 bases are TGTGCCAGTAGTATAATGGGGCAGGCCGACGAGCAGTACTTC.

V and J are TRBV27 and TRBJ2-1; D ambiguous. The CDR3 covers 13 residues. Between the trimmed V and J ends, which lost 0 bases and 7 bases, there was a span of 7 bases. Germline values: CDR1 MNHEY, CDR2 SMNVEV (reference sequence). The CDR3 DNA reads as TGTGCCAGCAGTTTATCTGCGCGGAATGAGCAGTTCTTC. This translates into CASSLSARNEQFF.

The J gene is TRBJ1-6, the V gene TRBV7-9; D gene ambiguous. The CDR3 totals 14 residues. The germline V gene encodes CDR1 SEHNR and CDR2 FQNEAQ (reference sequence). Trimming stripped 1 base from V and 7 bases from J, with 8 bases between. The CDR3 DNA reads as TGTGCCAGCAGCTTAGTGGCCATCAATTCACCCCTCCACTTT. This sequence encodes CASSLVAINSPLHF.

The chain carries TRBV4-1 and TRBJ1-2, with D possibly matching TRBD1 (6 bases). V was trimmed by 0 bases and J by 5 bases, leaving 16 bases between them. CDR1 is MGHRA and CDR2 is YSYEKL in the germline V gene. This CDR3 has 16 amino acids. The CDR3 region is CASSQDHRVGDYGYTF. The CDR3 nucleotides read TGCGCCAGCAGCCAAGATCACAGGGTGGGGGATTATGGCTACACCTTC.

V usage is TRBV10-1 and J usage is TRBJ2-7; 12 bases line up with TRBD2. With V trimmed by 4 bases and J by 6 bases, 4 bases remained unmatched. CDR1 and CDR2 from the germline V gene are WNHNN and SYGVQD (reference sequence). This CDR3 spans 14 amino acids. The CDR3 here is CASSAGLAGFEQYF. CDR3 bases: TGCGCCAGCAGTGCAGGACTAGCGGGGTTCGAGCAGTACTTC.

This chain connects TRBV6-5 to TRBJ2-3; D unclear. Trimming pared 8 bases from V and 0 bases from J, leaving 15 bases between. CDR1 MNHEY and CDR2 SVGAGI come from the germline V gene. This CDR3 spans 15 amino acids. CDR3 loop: CASSPLASSTDTQYF. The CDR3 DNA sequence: TGTGCCAGCTCACCATTGGCATCTAGCACAGATACGCAGTATTTT.

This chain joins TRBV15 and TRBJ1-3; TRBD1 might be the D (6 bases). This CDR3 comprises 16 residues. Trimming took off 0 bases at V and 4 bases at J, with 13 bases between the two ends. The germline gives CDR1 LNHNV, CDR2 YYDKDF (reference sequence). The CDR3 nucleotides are TGTGCCACCAGCAGAGATCGACAGGTCGTAGGAAACACCATATATTTT. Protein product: CATSRDRQVVGNTIYF.

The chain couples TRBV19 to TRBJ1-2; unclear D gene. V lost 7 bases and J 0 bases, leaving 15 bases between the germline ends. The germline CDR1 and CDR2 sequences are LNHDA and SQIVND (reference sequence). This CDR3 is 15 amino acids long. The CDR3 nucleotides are TGTGCCAGTATACTTACTGCATCATCTAACTATGGCTACACCTTC. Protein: CASILTASSNYGYTF.

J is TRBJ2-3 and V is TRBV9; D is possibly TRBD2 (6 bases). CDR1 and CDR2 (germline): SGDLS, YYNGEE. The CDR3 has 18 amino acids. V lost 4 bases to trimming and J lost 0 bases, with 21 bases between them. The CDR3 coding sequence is TGTGCCAGCAGCCAGGGCGGTGGGCGGGGACGAAGCACAGATACGCAGTATTTT. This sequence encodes CASSQGGGRGRSTDTQYF.

CDR3 in DNA: TGTGCCACCAGCAGAGACGCGATAGGGACAGGGGGATTAACTGAAGCTTTCTTT. This sequence encodes CATSRDAIGTGGLTEAFF. This chain joins TRBV15 and TRBJ1-1; TRBD1 aligns across 11 bases. CDR3 length: 18 amino acids. The ends lost 0 bases at V and 5 bases at J; junction bases unmatched: 11. Germline-derived CDR1 and CDR2 are LNHNV and YYDKDF (reference sequence).

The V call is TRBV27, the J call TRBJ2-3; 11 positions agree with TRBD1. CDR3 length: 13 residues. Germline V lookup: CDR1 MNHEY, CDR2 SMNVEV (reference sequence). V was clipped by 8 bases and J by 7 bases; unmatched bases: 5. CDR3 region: CASGQGALNTQYF. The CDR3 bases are TGTGCCAGCGGACAGGGGGCATTGAATACGCAGTATTTT.

The CDR3 DNA reads as TGTGCCAGCTCCCTAGACCACAGCTCTGGAAACACCATATATTTT. Amino acid sequence: CASSLDHSSGNTIYF. The rearrangement uses TRBV18 and TRBJ1-3; D is uncertain. Deletions cut 6 bases from V and 0 bases from J, with 12 bases between. Germline CDR1 KGHSH, CDR2 LQKENI. The CDR3 totals 15 residues.

The CDR3 sequence is CASSPLGQGLPRNTEAFF. CDR3 nucleotides: TGTGCCAGTAGTCCACTGGGACAGGGCCTGCCTCGGAACACTGAAGCTTTCTTT. This chain joins TRBV19 and TRBJ1-1, with 9 bases matching TRBD1. The J segment lost 1 base and the V segment lost 5 bases, leaving 14 bases of the junction unmatched. In germline, CDR1 is LNHDA, CDR2 SQIVND (reference sequence). The CDR3 has 18 amino acids.

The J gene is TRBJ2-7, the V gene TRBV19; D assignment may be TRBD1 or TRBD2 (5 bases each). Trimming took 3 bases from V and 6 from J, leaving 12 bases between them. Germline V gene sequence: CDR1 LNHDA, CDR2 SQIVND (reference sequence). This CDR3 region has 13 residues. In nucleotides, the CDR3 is TGTGCCAGTAGTATTCCCCCTGGGGGCGAGCAGTACTTC. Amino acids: CASSIPPGGEQYF. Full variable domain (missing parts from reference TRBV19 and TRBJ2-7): DGGITQSPKYLFRKEGQNVTLSCEQNLNHDAMYWYRQDPGQGLRLIYYSQIVNDFQKGDIAEGYSVSREKKESFPLTVTSAQKNPTAFYLCASSIPPGGEQYFGPGTRLTVT.

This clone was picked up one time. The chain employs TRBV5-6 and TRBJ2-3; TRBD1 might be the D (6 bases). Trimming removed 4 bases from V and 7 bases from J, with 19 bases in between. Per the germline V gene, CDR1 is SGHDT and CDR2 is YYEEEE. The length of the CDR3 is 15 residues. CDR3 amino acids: CASSEVQGLRNTQYF. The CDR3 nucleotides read TGTGCCAGCAGCGAGGTTCAGGGGTTGCGAAATACGCAGTATTTT.

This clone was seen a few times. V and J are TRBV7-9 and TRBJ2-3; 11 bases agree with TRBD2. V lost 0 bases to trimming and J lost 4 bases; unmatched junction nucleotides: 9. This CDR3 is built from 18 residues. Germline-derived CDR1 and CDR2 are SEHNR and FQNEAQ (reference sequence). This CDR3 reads CASSLAPSGGIMADTQYF. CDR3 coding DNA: TGTGCCAGCAGCTTAGCGCCTAGCGGGGGGATAATGGCAGATACGCAGTATTTT. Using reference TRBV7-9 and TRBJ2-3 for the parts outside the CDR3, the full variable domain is DTGVSQNPRHKITKRGQNVTFRCDPISEHNRLYWYRQTLGQGPEFLTYFQNEAQLEKSRLLSDRFSAERPKGSFSTLEIQRTEQGDSAMYLCASSLAPSGGIMADTQYFGPGTRLTVL.

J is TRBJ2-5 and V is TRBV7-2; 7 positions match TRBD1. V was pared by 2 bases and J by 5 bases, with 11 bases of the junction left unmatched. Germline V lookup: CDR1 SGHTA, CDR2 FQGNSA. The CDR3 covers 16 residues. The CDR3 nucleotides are TGTGCCAGCAGCTTAAAGAGGACAGGTTGGGTGGAGACCCAGTACTTC. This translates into CASSLKRTGWVETQYF. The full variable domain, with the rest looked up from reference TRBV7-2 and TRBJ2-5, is GAGVSQSPSNKVTEKGKDVELRCDPISGHTALYWYRQSLGQGLEFLIYFQGNSAPDKSGLPSDRFSAERTGGSVSTLTIQRTQQEDSAVYLCASSLKRTGWVETQYFGPGTRLLVL.

The CDR3 region is CASSSRETQYF. DNA of the CDR3: TGTGCCAGCAGTTCAAGGGAGACCCAGTACTTC. J is TRBJ2-5 and V is TRBV27; unclear D gene. This CDR3 has 11 amino acids. Per germline, CDR1 MNHEY and CDR2 SMNVEV (reference sequence). The ends were cut back, 4 bases at V and 5 bases at J, with 5 bases in the middle.

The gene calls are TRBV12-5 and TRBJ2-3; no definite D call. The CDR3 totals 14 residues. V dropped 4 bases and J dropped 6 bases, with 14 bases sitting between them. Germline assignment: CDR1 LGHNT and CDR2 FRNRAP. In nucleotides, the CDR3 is TGTGCTAGTGGTTCTGAGAGACCGTCGGATACGCAGTATTTT. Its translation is CASGSERPSDTQYF.